A selection of T cell receptor beta chains follows, all from one sample in a study of somatic mutations in cytotoxic T cells in rheumatoid arthritis. Method: immunoSEQ multiplex PCR; TCRdb's copy keeps in-frame clones and lacks some. This sample has 7,000 to 9,500 clones; 60% to 80% occur once, and the top ten carry roughly a third. Specimen: CD8+ T cells sorted from blood. These receptors were collected from an adult with rheumatoid arthritis. Both conserved end residues are part of each CDR3. Not all rows give a size; the values are once, few, many and, for expanded clones, a class.

j_call | v_call | clone_size | cdr3_aa
TRBJ2-3 | TRBV2 | . | CASSEWDSTDTQYF
TRBJ2-7 | TRBV5-5 | few | CASSAGSKGYEQYF
TRBJ2-1 | TRBV28 | . | CASSPHLAEIYNEQFF
TRBJ2-1 | TRBV6-4 | . | CASSDSPGSYNEQFF
TRBJ1-2 | TRBV4-3 | once | CASSQGGLPGYGYTF
TRBJ1-1 | TRBV29-1 | . | CSPRQDENTEAFF
TRBJ2-3 | TRBV4-1 | . | CASSLRDSTDTQYF
TRBJ2-5 | TRBV9 | once | CASSVGGQNSETQYF
TRBJ1-5 | TRBV21-1 | few | CASSHQGTATSNQPQHF
TRBJ2-1 | TRBV4-2 | . | CASSQGTVNEQFF
TRBJ2-7 | TRBV5-6 | . | CASSLGGGRYYEQYF
. | TRBV9 | . | CASSVGGGTVYEQYF
TRBJ1-2 | TRBV7-9 | few | CASSGDYGYTF
TRBJ2-3 | TRBV9 | . | CASSVASGDTQYF
TRBJ2-3 | TRBV7-9 | . | CASSFAGETDTQYF
TRBJ2-7 | TRBV27 | . | CASSFGGSYEQYF
TRBJ2-1 | TRBV28 | . | CASSLKLAGGKEQFF
TRBJ2-2 | TRBV7-3 | . | CASSPTTSATGELFF
TRBJ1-5 | TRBV7-9 | . | CASSEQNQPQHF
TRBJ1-5 | TRBV27 | . | CASSLGYSNQPQHF
TRBJ2-1 | TRBV4-1 | . | CASSPTSGGSNEQFF
TRBJ2-1 | TRBV7-6 | . | CASSLYGGIKNEQFF
TRBJ2-5 | TRBV9 | . | CASSTRRGTSGGELETQYF
TRBJ2-4 | TRBV7-2 | . | CASSLAGGNIQYF
TRBJ2-7 | TRBV5-1 | . | CASSLVGDEQYF
TRBJ2-1 | TRBV4-2 | . | CASSQDSSGGYNEQFF
TRBJ2-7 | TRBV7-9 | . | CASSLAVGGGSYEQYF
TRBJ2-3 | TRBV28 | . | CASSLRDTSGPWGADTQYF
TRBJ2-7 | TRBV19 | once | CASSFDGTYEQYF
TRBJ1-2 | TRBV28 | few | CASNSYTRFYGYTF
TRBJ2-7 | TRBV11-1 | . | CASSLGTGDIHEQYF
TRBJ1-1 | TRBV4-2 | few | CASSPNANTEAFF
TRBJ2-7 | TRBV6-5 | once | CASSYSRFSYEQYF
TRBJ2-4 | TRBV19 | . | CASSIGTAKNIQYF
TRBJ2-1 | TRBV9 | . | CASSVVSGLADYNEQFF
TRBJ2-7 | TRBV7-8 | once | CASSLGPGVSEQYF
TRBJ1-5 | TRBV27 | few | CASSFTAYSNQPQHF
TRBJ1-5 | TRBV10-2 | . | CATRQGGSNQPQHF
TRBJ2-1 | TRBV6-4 | . | CASSDEQGDEQFF
TRBJ1-4 | TRBV4-1 | once | CASSQEGRGRGGEKLFF
TRBJ2-2 | TRBV6-4 | . | CASSPSGGNTGELFF
TRBJ2-7 | TRBV7-3 | . | CASSLLAGLGYEQYF
TRBJ2-4 | TRBV11-2 | . | CASSLGLEPVPKNIQYF
TRBJ2-2 | TRBV11-2 | . | CASSLAGGYTGELFF
TRBJ1-5 | TRBV7-1 | once | CASRGMPSQPQHF
TRBJ2-1 | TRBV21-1 | . | CASSACLGSDNEQFF
TRBJ2-3 | TRBV9 | . | CASSASLTGSDTQYF
TRBJ1-5 | TRBV9 | . | CASSVEGAVGQPQHF
TRBJ2-1 | TRBV6-4 | . | CASSRTGQGNNEQFF
TRBJ2-1 | TRBV7-9 | few | CASSFRVNEQFF
TRBJ1-1 | TRBV2 | . | CASSEAPPDRKNTEAFF
TRBJ2-2 | TRBV9 | . | CASRGTGRTGELFF
TRBJ2-5 | TRBV5-1 | few | CASSLDLAGGGTQYF
TRBJ2-7 | TRBV28 | . | CASSLGDYEQYF